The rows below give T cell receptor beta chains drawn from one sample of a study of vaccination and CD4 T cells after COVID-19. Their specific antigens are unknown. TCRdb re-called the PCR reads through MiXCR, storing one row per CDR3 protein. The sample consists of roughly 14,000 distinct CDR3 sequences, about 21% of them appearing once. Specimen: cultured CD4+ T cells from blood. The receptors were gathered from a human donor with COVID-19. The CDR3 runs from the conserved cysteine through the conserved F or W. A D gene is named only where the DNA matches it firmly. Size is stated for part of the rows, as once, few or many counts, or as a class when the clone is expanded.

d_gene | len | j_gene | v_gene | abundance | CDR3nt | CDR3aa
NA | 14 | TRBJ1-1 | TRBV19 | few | TGTGCCAGTACCCCCCCCGGGAGGTGGACTGAAGCTTTCTTT | CASTPPGRWTEAFF
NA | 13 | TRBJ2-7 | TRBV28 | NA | TGTGCCAGCAGTTGGGGAGCCTCCTACGAGCAGTACTTC | CASSWGASYEQYF
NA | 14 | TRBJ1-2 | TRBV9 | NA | TGTGCCAGCAGCGTAGACTCCATTAACTATGGCTACACCTTC | CASSVDSINYGYTF
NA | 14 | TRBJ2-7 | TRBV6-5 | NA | TGTGCCAGCAGTTACCAGGCAGAATCCTACGAGCAGTACTTC | CASSYQAESYEQYF
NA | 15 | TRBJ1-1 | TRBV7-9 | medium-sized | TGTGCCAGCATCCTCCCCGGGGGGCGTAACACTGAAGCTTTCTTT | CASILPGGRNTEAFF
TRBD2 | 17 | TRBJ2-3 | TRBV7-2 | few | TGTGCCAGCAGCTCGACTAGCGGGGGGTCACGCACAGATACGCAGTATTTT | CASSSTSGGSRTDTQYF
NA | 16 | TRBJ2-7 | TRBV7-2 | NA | TGTGCCAGCAGCTTAGCGTTTGGCGGGGTTCTCTACGAGCAGTACTTC | CASSLAFGGVLYEQYF
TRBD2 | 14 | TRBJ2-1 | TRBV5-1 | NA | TGCGCCAGCAGCTTTGATAGCGGGGGGAATGAGCAGTTCTTC | CASSFDSGGNEQFF
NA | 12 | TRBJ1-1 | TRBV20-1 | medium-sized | TGCAGTGCCGCGGAGGGGGGCCTTGAAGCTTTCTTT | CSAAEGGLEAFF
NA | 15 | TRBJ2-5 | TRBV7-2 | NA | TGTGCCAGCAGCTTAGATAGCGTGGGGCAAGAGACCCAGTACTTC | CASSLDSVGQETQYF
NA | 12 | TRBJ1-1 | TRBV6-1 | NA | TGTGCCAGCACTAGGGGAGACAGCGAAGCTTTCTTT | CASTRGDSEAFF
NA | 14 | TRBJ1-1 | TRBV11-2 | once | TGTGCCAGCGGCTTTACAAAAGGGGGAGGTGAAGCTTTCTTT | CASGFTKGGGEAFF
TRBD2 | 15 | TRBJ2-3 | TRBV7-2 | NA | TGTGCCAGCAGCGATCTAGCGGCGGGTACAGATACGCAGTATTTT | CASSDLAAGTDTQYF
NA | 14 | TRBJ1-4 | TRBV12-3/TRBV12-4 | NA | TGTGCCAGCAGTAACCGGGACATAGTGGAAAAACTGTTTTTT | CASSNRDIVEKLFF
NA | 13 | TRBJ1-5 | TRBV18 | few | TGTGCCAGCTCACCAGGGGTCGGACAGCCCCAGCATTTT | CASSPGVGQPQHF
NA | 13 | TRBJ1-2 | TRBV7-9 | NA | TGTGCCAGCAGCCTTAGGGTAGACTATGGCTACACCTTC | CASSLRVDYGYTF
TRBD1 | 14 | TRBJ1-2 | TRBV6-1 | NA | TGTGCCAGCAGTGAAGCCCAGGGGGCCTATGGCTACACCTTC | CASSEAQGAYGYTF
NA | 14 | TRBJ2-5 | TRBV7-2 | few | TGTGCCAGCAGTCGGGACCCCCGGGAGGAGACCCAGTACTTC | CASSRDPREETQYF
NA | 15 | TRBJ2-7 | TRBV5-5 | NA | TGTGCCAGCAGCTTGGTAGTGGGGCAGTCGTACGAGCAGTACTTC | CASSLVVGQSYEQYF
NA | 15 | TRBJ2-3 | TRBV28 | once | TGTGCCAGCAGTGGGCAGGGACACGGCACAGATACGCAGTATTTT | CASSGQGHGTDTQYF
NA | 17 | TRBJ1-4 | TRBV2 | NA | TGTGCCAGCAGTTATAACAGAGGACTGACAACTAATGAAAAACTGTTTTTT | CASSYNRGLTTNEKLFF
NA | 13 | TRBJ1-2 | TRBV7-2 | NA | TGTGCCAGCAGGCTGGACGGAAACTATGGCTACACCTTC | CASRLDGNYGYTF
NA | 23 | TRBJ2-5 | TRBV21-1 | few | TGTGCCAGCAGCAAAAACTTGACTAGCGGAATACCAAGACCCAAGGACAACCAAGAGACCCAGTACTTC | CASSKNLTSGIPRPKDNQETQYF
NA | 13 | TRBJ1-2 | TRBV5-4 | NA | TGTGCCAGCAGCTTGGAGGCAGGCTATGGCTACACCTTC | CASSLEAGYGYTF
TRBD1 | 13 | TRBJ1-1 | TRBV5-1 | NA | TGCGCCAGCAGCTTAGAGGGGGCAGTAGAAGCTTTCTTT | CASSLEGAVEAFF
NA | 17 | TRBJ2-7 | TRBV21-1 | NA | TGTGCCAGCAGCAAAGAAATCGGGACAGGGATTTCCTACGAGCAGTACTTC | CASSKEIGTGISYEQYF
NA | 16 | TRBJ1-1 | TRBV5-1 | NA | TGCGCCAGCAGCTTGGAGGCCGTTGGCAGCGGCACTGAAGCTTTCTTT | CASSLEAVGSGTEAFF
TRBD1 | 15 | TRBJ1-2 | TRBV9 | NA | TGTGCCAGCAGCGTAGAGAGCGGAGGGGGCGGTGGCTACACCTTC | CASSVESGGGGGYTF